This T cell receptor (beta chain) was recovered during a study of blood T cell repertoires in COVID-19 (dated by TCRdb to 2020 to 2022). Regarding the research as a whole: The collaborator samples originated in the United States, Italy and Spain and spanned the acute and convalescent phases of COVID-19. The sample metadata nearly always contained a de-identified subject ID, COVID-19 status, age in years and sex. Where available, HLA class I and class II types were obtained from metadata supplied by the sample provider rather than from assay-based typing. The prospective study material was composed of cDNA or gDNA derived from T cells, B-cell-depleted T cells, or PBMCs. The repertoires were released in a freely available public database meant as a resource for research on the immune response to SARS-CoV-2. Subjects who had been exposed to COVID-19, were actively infected with it, or had recovered from it provided the deeply sampled blood TCRbeta repertoires that made up the dataset. Samples came from the ongoing ImmuneRACE study (first 160 participants) plus 1,254 subjects from 6 global collaborators.

TCRbeta CDR3 regions were amplified from genomic DNA by means of the immunoSEQ Assay, a bias-controlled multiplex PCR. Under the source paper's analysis protocol: Within the assay, amplification of reference gene primers was used to estimate how many nucleated cells each sample contained. To quantify the absolute abundance of each unique TCRbeta CDR3 rearrangement, sequence reads were collapsed and filtered. For each sample, productive Simpson clonality was calculated as the square root of Simpson's diversity index over productive rearrangements. TCRdb re-hosts the immuneACCESS table, in-frame sequences only. Its copies lack some clones; in the studies checked, an unresolved V gene accounts for under half of them, and the cause for the rest is not known. The DNA was the basis for D and trimming; V, J and clone size are from that table. This sample comprises 130,000 to 150,000 clones, 85% of them detected only once. The ten most abundant clones make up about 6.1% of the sample.

The investigation overall reported the following: The quantity of clinical and demographic metadata differed by source and by participant and was supplied without curation.

Of note for this clone: The clone's antigen remains unknown. Base qualities are not recorded, but no much larger clone differs from it by a single base.

The germline V gene (reference sequence) sets CDR1 to DFQATT and CDR2 to SNEGSKA. Its CDR3 holds 14 amino acids, cysteine through phenylalanine. CDR3 DNA is the only sequence kept; it has 42 bases, read in frame from the first base. For this chain, trimming is 6 bases at the V end and 8 bases at the J end, and the number of junction bases without a gene match is 12. In the prospective study, participants were about 18 to 89 years old, resided in fewer than 25 geographic areas of the United States, and were enrolled through a virtual design. To assign participants to cohorts, the prospective study relied on clinical history that participants themselves reported in a screening survey and a study questionnaire. Recovered participants in ImmuneRACE Cohort 3 were defined as having two consecutive negative NP/OP PCR tests, clearance from a healthcare professional, or resolution of symptoms. In the prospective study, whole blood, serum and a nasopharyngeal or oropharyngeal swab were collected from each participant by mobile phlebotomists. Additional blood draws and questionnaires over an approximately two-month period could optionally be provided by prospective study participants. Blood samples from the prospective study were shipped frozen or at room temperature prior to DNA extraction.

The sequence was collected from a woman in her 40s who had recovered from COVID-19. The source material was PBMCs or T cells enriched from blood (not recorded which). The chain is assembled from TRBV20-1 and TRBJ2-1; 8 of the junction bases match TRBD1. The bases are TGCAGTGCCAGTCCTGTTACAGGGGGAGATGAGCAGTTCTTC. Its translation reads: CSASPVTGGDEQFF.